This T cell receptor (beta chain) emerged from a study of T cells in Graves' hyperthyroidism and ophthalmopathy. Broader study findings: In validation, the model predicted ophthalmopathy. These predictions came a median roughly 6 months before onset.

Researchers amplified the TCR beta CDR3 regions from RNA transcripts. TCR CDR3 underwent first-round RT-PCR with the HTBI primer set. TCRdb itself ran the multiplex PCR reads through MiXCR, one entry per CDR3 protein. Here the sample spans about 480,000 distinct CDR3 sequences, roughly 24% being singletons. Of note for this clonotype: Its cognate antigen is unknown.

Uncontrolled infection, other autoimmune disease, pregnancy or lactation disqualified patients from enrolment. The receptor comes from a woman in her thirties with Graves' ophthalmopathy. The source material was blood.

The CDR3 reads CASSLGGGPAFF. Here the CDR3 DNA reads TGTGCCAGCAGCTTGGGAGGGGGCCCCGCTTTCTTT. J is TRBJ1-1 and V is TRBV28, with 7 bases lining up with TRBD1. The germline V gene encodes CDR1 MDHEN and CDR2 SYDVKM. V was clipped by 6 bases and J by 11 bases; unmatched bases: 9. The length of the CDR3 is 12 residues.